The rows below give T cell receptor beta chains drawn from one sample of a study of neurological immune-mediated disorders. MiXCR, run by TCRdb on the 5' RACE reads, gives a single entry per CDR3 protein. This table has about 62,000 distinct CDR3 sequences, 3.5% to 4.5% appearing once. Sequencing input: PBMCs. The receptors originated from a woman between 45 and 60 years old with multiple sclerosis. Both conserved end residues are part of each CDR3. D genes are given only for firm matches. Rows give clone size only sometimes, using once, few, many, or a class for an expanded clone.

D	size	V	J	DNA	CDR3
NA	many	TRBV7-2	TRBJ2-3	TGTGCCAGCAGCACCGCCAGGGCAGATACGCAGTATTTT	CASSTARADTQYF
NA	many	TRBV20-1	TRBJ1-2	TGCAGTGCTAGAGATCCGGTCCGAAACTACGGCTACACCTTC	CSARDPVRNYGYTF
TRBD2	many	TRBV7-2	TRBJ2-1	TGTGCCAGCAGCCAGTACGGGACTAGCGGGAGATCTGAGCAGTTCTTC	CASSQYGTSGRSEQFF
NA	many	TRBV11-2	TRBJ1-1	TGTGCCAGCAGCCCGCTCAGGCCTACGAACACTGAAGCTTTCTTT	CASSPLRPTNTEAFF
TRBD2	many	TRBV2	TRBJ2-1	TGTGCCAGCAGCCAAGCGGGAGGTTACAATGAGCAGTTCTTC	CASSQAGGYNEQFF
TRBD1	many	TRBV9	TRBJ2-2	TGTGCCAGCAGCGAACCGACAGGGTCGAACACCGGGGAGCTGTTTTTT	CASSEPTGSNTGELFF
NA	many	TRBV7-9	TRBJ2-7	TGTGCCAGCAGCTACGGGTCCTACGAGCAGTACTTC	CASSYGSYEQYF
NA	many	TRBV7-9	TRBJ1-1	TGTGCCAGCAGCTTAGAGCGGGGTTCTGAAGCTTTCTTT	CASSLERGSEAFF
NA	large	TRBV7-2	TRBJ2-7	TGTGCCAGCAGCCCGATAACCGCCCACGAGCAGTACTTC	CASSPITAHEQYF
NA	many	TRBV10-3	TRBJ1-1	TGTGCCATCAGGCCAGCGGGGGCGGGCACTGAAGCTTTCTTT	CAIRPAGAGTEAFF
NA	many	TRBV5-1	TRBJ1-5	TGCGCCAGCAGCTTGTACGGGGGGCGCAATCAGCCCCAGCATTTT	CASSLYGGRNQPQHF
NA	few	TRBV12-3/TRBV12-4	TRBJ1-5	TGTGCCAGCAGTCCGGGATTTCAGTCCCAGCCCCAGAATTTT	CASSPGFQSQPQNF
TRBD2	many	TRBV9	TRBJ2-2	TGTGCCAGCATGGGACTAGCGGGAGGCGGGGAGCTGTTTTTT	CASMGLAGGGELFF
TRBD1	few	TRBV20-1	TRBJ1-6	TGCAGTGCCAGCTACAGGGGACCAAATTCACCCCTCCACTTT	CSASYRGPNSPLHF
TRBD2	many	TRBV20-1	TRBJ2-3	TGCAGTGCTAGAGAGGGAGGGGCGACAGATACGCAGTATTTT	CSAREGGATDTQYF
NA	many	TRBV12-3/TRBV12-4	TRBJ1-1	TGTGCCAGCAGCTTGCTGGGCTGGGAAGCTTTCTTT	CASSLLGWEAFF
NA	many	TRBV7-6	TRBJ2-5	TGTGCCAGCAGCTCCCTATTAATAACAGGGCGGGAGACCCAGTACTTC	CASSSLLITGRETQYF
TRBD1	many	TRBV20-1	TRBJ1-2	TGCAGTGGTACTCGGGGACAGGGGGACGGCTACACCTTC	CSGTRGQGDGYTF
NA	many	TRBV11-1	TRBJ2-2	TGTGCCAGCAGCTACAGGACTACGCCCGGGGAGCTGTTTTTT	CASSYRTTPGELFF
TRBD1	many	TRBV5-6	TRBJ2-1	TGTGCCAGCAGCGGCGGGACAGGGGGCTGGAATGAGCAGTTCTTC	CASSGGTGGWNEQFF
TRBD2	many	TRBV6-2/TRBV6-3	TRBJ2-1	TGTGCCAGCAACCGACTAGCGGGAGGGCATGAGCAGTTCTTC	CASNRLAGGHEQFF
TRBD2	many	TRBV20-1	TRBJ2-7	TGCAGTGCTAGAGGCCCTTCGGGCGGGACTATCGCCGAGCAGTACTTC	CSARGPSGGTIAEQYF
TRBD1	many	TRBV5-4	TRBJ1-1	TGTGCCAGCAGCATCGAGACAGGGCTGAACACTGAAGCTTTCTTT	CASSIETGLNTEAFF
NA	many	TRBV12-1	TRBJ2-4	TGTGCCAGCAGCGCCGACAGGGGGGCCAAAAACATTCAGTACTTC	CASSADRGAKNIQYF
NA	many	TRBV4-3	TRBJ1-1	TGCGCCAGCAGCCAAGATTTGGTGAACACTGAAGCTTTCTTT	CASSQDLVNTEAFF
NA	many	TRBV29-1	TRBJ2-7	TGCAGCGTTGTTAAGGCCTCCTACGAGCAGTACTTC	CSVVKASYEQYF
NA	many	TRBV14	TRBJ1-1	TGTGCCAGCAGCCAAGTAGCCGAAGCTTTCTTT	CASSQVAEAFF
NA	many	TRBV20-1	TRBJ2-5	TGCAGTGCTAGAGATAGTAATTTAGAGACCCAGTACTTC	CSARDSNLETQYF
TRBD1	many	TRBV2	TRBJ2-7	TGTGCCACCCATCCGGGACAGGGAATCTACGAGCAGTACTTC	CATHPGQGIYEQYF
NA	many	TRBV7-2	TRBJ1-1	TGTGCCAGCAGCTTAGCGGCGACGGGCCTGGGGAACACTGAAGCTTTCTTT	CASSLAATGLGNTEAFF
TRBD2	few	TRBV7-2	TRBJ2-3	TGTGCCAGCAGCTTAAGAGCGGGAGACCACCCCACAGATACGCAGTATTTT	CASSLRAGDHPTDTQYF
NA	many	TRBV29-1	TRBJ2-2	TGCAGCGTTGCGCGTCAGGGCGGCACCGGGGAGCTGTTTTTT	CSVARQGGTGELFF
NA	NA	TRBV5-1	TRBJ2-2	TGCGCCAGCAGCTTGGACCCCGGGACGGTGGGCACCGGGGAGCTGTTTTTT	CASSLDPGTVGTGELFF
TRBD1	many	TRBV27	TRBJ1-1	TGTGCCAGCAGCTCCCTTCAGGGGGGCGTCCTTAACACTGAAGCTTTCTTT	CASSSLQGGVLNTEAFF
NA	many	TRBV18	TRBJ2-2	TGTGCCAGCTCACCATTGGACAGTTACTTAGAGCTGTTTTTT	CASSPLDSYLELFF
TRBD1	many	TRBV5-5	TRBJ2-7	TGTGCCACCTCTTGGACCGGGACAGCTACCTACGAGCAGTACTTC	CATSWTGTATYEQYF
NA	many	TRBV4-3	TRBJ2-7	TGCGCCAGCAGCCAAGAGTGGACTGGCTCCTACGAGCAGTACTTC	CASSQEWTGSYEQYF
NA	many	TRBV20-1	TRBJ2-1	TGCAGTGCTAGCGGTCCTAATGAGCAGTTCTTC	CSASGPNEQFF
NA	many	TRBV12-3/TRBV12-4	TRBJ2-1	TGTGCCAGCAGCTTCCTGTCCTACAATGAGCAGTTCTTC	CASSFLSYNEQFF
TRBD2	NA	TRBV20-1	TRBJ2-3	TGCAGTGCTAGACTACCCGGAGGCGGGAGGGGAGATACGCAGTATTTT	CSARLPGGGRGDTQYF
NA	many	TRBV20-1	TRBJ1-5	TGCAGTGCATCACAGGGTAGCAATCAGCCCCAGCATTTT	CSASQGSNQPQHF
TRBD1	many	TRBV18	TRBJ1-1	TGTGCCAGCTCAGTACAACAGGGGGAGGCTGAAGCTTTCTTT	CASSVQQGEAEAFF
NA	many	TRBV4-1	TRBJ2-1	TGCGCCAGCAGCCTCAACGAAAATTCCTACAATGAGCAGTTCTTC	CASSLNENSYNEQFF
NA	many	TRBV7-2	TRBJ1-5	TGTGCCAGCAGCTTAAAGGCAGGGGATCAGCCCCAGCATTTT	CASSLKAGDQPQHF
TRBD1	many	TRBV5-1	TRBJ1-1	TGCGCCAGCAGCTTGGACAGGGGTGAAGCTTTCTTT	CASSLDRGEAFF
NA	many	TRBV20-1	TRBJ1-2	TGCAGTGCTAGTGACACAGACCGCTATGGCTACACCTTC	CSASDTDRYGYTF
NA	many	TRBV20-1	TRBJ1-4	TGCAGTGCTAGAGCCCAGGGTCGCAGGCCTTTTGAAAAACTGTTTTTT	CSARAQGRRPFEKLFF
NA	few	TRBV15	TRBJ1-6	TGTGCCACCAGCAGGACCGATTCACCCCTCAACTTT	CATSRTDSPLNF
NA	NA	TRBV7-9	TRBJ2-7	TGTGCCAGCAGCTTAGTGGTGGGGCAGTTCTCCTACGAGCAGTACTTC	CASSLVVGQFSYEQYF
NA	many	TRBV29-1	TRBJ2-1	TGCAGCGTTGAAGGGACTCTTTTTAGAAATGAGCAGTTCTTC	CSVEGTLFRNEQFF
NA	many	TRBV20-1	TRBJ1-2	TGCAGTGCTAGAGATCTCGCGGGGCAGGGCGGCTACACCTTC	CSARDLAGQGGYTF
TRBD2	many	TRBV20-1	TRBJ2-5	TGCAGTGCTCGCATAAAGGCGAGGGGAGGGGAGACCCAGTACTTC	CSARIKARGGETQYF